This TCR beta chain was sequenced during a study of cytomegalovirus exposure and HLA in healthy donors. Overall study context: From donors who were HLA-typed, an early data release held 65 million to 85 million unique TCRs. Whole-study findings and limits: In vitro work confirmed that a few CMV-associated chains recognize CMV antigens. With later analysis, a missense DCLRE1C variant became linked to TCR beta V- and J-gene trimming.

PCR employed 60 Vbeta and 13 Jbeta primers. TCRdb keeps only in-frame clones here, not all; method: immunoSEQ multiplex PCR. This sample yields about 140,000 clones, of which approximately 84% are seen a single time; approximately 1.3% belongs to the top ten. CDR1 and CDR2 (germline): SSHAT, FNYEAQ (reference sequence). CDR3 length equals 13 residues. In regard to this clone: Antigen unknown. One junction end disagrees with the germline gene, perhaps due to a read error.

V is TRBV7-7 and J is TRBJ2-5; D uncertain. This clonotype was sampled from a man aged 30 to 45 in good health and CMV-seropositive. The sequencing sample was made of PBMCs. The CDR3 spells CASSLDFQETQYF. The DNA for the CDR3 is TGTGCTAGCAGCTTAGACTTCCAAGAGACCCAGTACTTC.